This T cell receptor (beta chain) was recorded in a study of T cells in Graves' hyperthyroidism and ophthalmopathy. There were TCR beta CDR3 regions amplified from RNA transcripts. TCR CDR3 regions were first amplified by RT-PCR with HTBI primers. MiXCR, applied by TCRdb to the multiplex PCR reads, yields one record per CDR3 protein. The table shows some 600,000 distinct CDR3 sequences, with around 13% occurring only once. In its sample, this clonotype was seen many times. The V gene lost 5 bases and the J gene lost 1 base, with 15 bases spanning the gap. CDR1 and CDR2 from the germline V gene are MDHEN and SYDVKM. The CDR3 extends over 15 amino acids.

The TCR was taken from a woman in her 30s with Graves' hyperthyroidism that later progressed to Graves' ophthalmopathy. Sample: blood. The genes are TRBV28 and TRBJ2-7; possible D gene TRBD1, 6 bases. The CDR3: CASSLRVQGSYEQYF. The DNA of the CDR3 is TGTGCCAGCAGTCTCCGAGTCCAGGGGTCCTACGAGCAGTACTTC. Using reference TRBV28 and TRBJ2-7 for the parts outside the CDR3, the full variable domain is DVKVTQSSRYLVKRTGEKVFLECVQDMDHENMFWYRQDPGLGLRLIYFSYDVKMKEKGDIPEGYSVSREKKERFSLILESASTNQTSMYLCASSLRVQGSYEQYFGPGTRLTVT.